This T cell receptor beta chain comes out of a study of T cells in Graves' hyperthyroidism and ophthalmopathy. The study, taken as a whole, reports: Ophthalmopathy was predicted by the model a median of approximately 6.6 months ahead of onset. Stable hyperthyroidism and ophthalmopathy were separated using 13 V-J signatures. Expanded thyroid clonotypes (above 0.001) were mostly also found in blood.

From RNA transcripts, TCR beta CDR3 regions were amplified. The TCR CDR3 first-round RT-PCR relied on the HTBI primer set. TCRdb reprocessed the multiplex PCR reads via MiXCR and lists one record per CDR3 protein. Of about 570,000 distinct CDR3 sequences in the sample, more than 45% were seen once. Comments on this clonotype: The antigen remains unidentified.

CDR1 is SQVTM, CDR2 ANQGSEA, per germline. The CDR3 spans 11 residues. Trimming cost V 1 base and J 9 bases, with 6 bases left between them. The clonotype was recovered from an adult woman with Graves' disease, either hyperthyroidism or ophthalmopathy (not recorded which). V gene TRBV29-1 combines with J gene TRBJ2-2, with D uncertain. Material: peripheral blood or thyroid tissue (not recorded which). The CDR3: CSVEASRELFF. CDR3 bases: TGCAGCGTTGAAGCTTCTCGGGAGCTGTTTTTT.